This TCR beta chain was identified during a study of blood T cell repertoires in COVID-19. Study-level background: The United States, Italy and Spain provided the acute and convalescent COVID-19 samples.

Per the original methods: It was from reference gene primer amplification that nucleated cell counts were estimated. Sequencing used immunoSEQ multiplex PCR; TCRdb keeps in-frame clones, though not all of them. D and trimming were read from the DNA, whereas the V and J calls and clone size are those reported in that table. The data show 75,000 to 90,000 clones, 90% seen once. The V gene's germline CDR1 is SNHLY and CDR2 FYNNEI. The germline V and J ends were trimmed by 6 bases and 5 bases, with 8 bases remaining between them. The CDR3 is 12 residues long. This clone was detected only once. The rearrangement links TRBV2 to TRBJ1-5, with D perhaps matching TRBD1 (6 bases). Input material: peripheral blood. The TCR comes from a woman between 45 and 60 years old in a cohort sampled during active COVID-19. CDR3 in amino acids: CASRKGDQPQHF. The CDR3 nucleotides are TGTGCCAGCAGAAAGGGGGATCAGCCCCAGCATTTT.